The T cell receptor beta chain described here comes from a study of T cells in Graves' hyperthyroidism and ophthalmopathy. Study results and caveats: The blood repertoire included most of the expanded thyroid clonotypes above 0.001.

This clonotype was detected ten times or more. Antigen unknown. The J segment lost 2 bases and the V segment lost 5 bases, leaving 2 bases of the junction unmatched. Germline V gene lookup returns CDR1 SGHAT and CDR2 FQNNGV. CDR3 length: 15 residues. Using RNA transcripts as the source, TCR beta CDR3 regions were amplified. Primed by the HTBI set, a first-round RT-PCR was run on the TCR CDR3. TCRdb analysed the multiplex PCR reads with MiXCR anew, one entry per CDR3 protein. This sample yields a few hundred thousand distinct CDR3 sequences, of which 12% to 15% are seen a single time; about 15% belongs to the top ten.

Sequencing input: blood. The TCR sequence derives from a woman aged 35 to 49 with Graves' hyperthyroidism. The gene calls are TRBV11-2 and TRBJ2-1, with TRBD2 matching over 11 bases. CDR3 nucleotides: TGTGCCAGCAGCAAGACTAGCGGGACCTACAATGAGCAGTTCTTC. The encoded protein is CASSKTSGTYNEQFF.